One and the same sample provided the 14 T cell receptor beta chains below, sequenced in a study of T cells in Graves' hyperthyroidism and ophthalmopathy. Amplified regions were TCR beta CDR3 sequences from RNA transcripts. An initial round of RT-PCR targeting the TCR CDR3 relied on the HTBI primer set. TCRdb called the multiplex PCR reads again in MiXCR, with one record for every CDR3 protein. The profile covers roughly 280,000 distinct CDR3 sequences, with over 15% appearing a single time and around 61% taken by the ten largest. Sequences were obtained from blood. The source is a woman aged 55 to 70 with Graves' ophthalmopathy.

This clonotype was detected only once. The rearrangement links TRBV4-3 to TRBJ2-5, with 7 bases matching TRBD2. The CDR3 totals 15 residues. Per the germline V gene, CDR1 is LGHNA and CDR2 is YSLEER. The V and J ends lost 1 base and 7 bases, in that order; junction bases with no gene match: 9. This CDR3 is CASSQATGGGGTQYF. The CDR3 coding sequence is TGCGCCAGCAGCCAAGCTACTGGGGGGGGGGGGACCCAGTACTTC.

The chain links TRBV20-1 to TRBJ1-5; D remains unclear. This CDR3 contains 16 residues. Trimming took off 5 bases at V and 1 base at J, with 18 bases between the two ends. CDR1 and CDR2 from the germline V gene are DFQATT and SNEGSKA (reference sequence). The CDR3 loop reads CSAAPNEAGSNQPQHF. The CDR3 nucleotides are TGCAGTGCTGCTCCTAACGAGGCGGGAAGCAATCAGCCCCAGCATTTT.

This clonotype was detected ten times or more. The V and J genes are TRBV2 and TRBJ1-2, with 8 positions matching TRBD1. The CDR3 length is 14 residues. Germline CDR1 reads SNHLY; CDR2 reads FYNNEI. Trimming cost V 5 bases and J 3 bases; bases outside gene matches: 5. CDR3 coding DNA: TGTGCCAGCAGTCCGGACAGGGCGGACTATGGCTACACCTTC. Its protein is CASSPDRADYGYTF.

The chain recombines TRBV7-2 with TRBJ2-7; tentatively, D is TRBD2 (7 bases). The CDR3 is made up of 16 amino acids. V gave up 0 bases and J gave up 5 bases, with 17 bases separating them. Germline-derived CDR1 and CDR2 are SGHTA and FQGNSA. In DNA form, the CDR3 reads TGTGCCAGCAGCTTAGCCGGACTAGGGGGTGTAGACGAGCAGTACTTC. Translated: CASSLAGLGGVDEQYF.

This clonotype was detected once. The V call is TRBV10-3, the J call TRBJ2-7; D perhaps matches TRBD1 (6 bases). CDR3 length: 14 residues. V was cut by 2 bases and J by 2 bases, with 10 bases left in between. CDR1 and CDR2 from the germline V gene are ENHRY and SYGVKD. CDR3 sequence reads: CAISEGRGAYEQYF. CDR3 sequence (DNA): TGTGCCATCAGTGAGGGCAGGGGCGCCTACGAGCAGTACTTC.

This clonotype was seen a single time. V usage is TRBV11-2 and J usage is TRBJ1-2; D uncertain. V gave up 5 bases and J gave up 8 bases, with 21 bases separating them. The length of the CDR3 is 15 residues. Germline values: CDR1 SGHAT, CDR2 FQNNGV. CDR3 protein: CASSLVWTIPQGYTF. The CDR3 DNA sequence: TGTGCCAGCAGCCTCGTATGGACTATCCCGCAGGGCTACACCTTC.

Ten or more counts support this clonotype. The chain is built from TRBV20-1 and TRBJ2-5; 12 nucleotides match TRBD2. Germline V gives CDR1 DFQATT, CDR2 SNEGSKA (reference sequence). Trimming cost V 3 bases and J 2 bases; bases outside gene matches: 4. This CDR3 has 15 amino acids. CDR3 in DNA: TGCAGTGCTAGCCCGACTAGCGGGAGACAAGAGACCCAGTACTTC. Amino acid sequence: CSASPTSGRQETQYF.

This clonotype was seen a handful of times. The rearrangement links TRBV4-2 to TRBJ1-5; the D gene is possibly TRBD1 (5 bases). The V gene lost 0 bases and the J gene lost 0 bases, with 15 bases spanning the gap. CDR3 length: 18 residues. Per the germline V gene, CDR1 is LGHNA and CDR2 is YNFKEQ. CDR3 loop: CASSQELSGTYSNQPQHF. The CDR3 nucleotides read TGTGCCAGCAGCCAAGAATTATCAGGGACCTATAGCAATCAGCCCCAGCATTTT.

The chain carries TRBV29-1 and TRBJ2-3; no definite D call. Germline V gene lookup returns CDR1 SQVTM and CDR2 ANQGSEA. Trimming cost V 3 bases and J 4 bases, with 14 bases left between them. The CDR3 has 14 amino acids. The CDR3 here is CSVETVRHSDTQYF. CDR3 nucleotides: TGCAGCGTTGAGACGGTCAGACACTCAGATACGCAGTATTTT.

This clonotype was counted many times. V and J are TRBV2 and TRBJ2-7; 7 bases fit TRBD2. V lost 7 bases and J lost 9; bases outside the gene matches: 18. Germline CDR1 reads SNHLY; CDR2 reads FYNNEI. The CDR3 is 15 amino acids. CDR3 sequence (DNA): TGTGCCAGCACTGGGCGCGGGAGCAAGGCTACGAGGCAGTACTTC. It encodes CASTGRGSKATRQYF.

In its sample, this clonotype was seen many times. The CDR3 spells CASSYFGQPQHF. The CDR3 coding sequence is TGTGCCAGCAGTTACTTCGGTCAGCCCCAGCATTTT. This chain connects TRBV12-3 or TRBV12-4 to TRBJ1-5; D not certain. Trimming removed 4 bases at V and 6 bases at J, with 7 bases between. The CDR3 has 12 residues.

To note about this clonotype: A single base separates this from a much larger clone, so it may be a read error. This chain joins TRBV7-2 and TRBJ1-5; TRBD1 is a possible D gene (5 bases). The CDR3 sequence is 14 residues long. CDR1 and CDR2 from the germline V gene are SGHTA and FQGNSA. CDR3 loop: CANSLAGPGEPQHF. In DNA form, the CDR3 reads TGTGCCAACAGCTTAGCAGGGCCGGGTGAGCCCCAGCATTTT. The entire variable domain, with the rest obtained from reference TRBV7-2 and TRBJ1-5, is as follows: GAGVSQSPSNKVTEKGKDVELRCDPISGHTALYWYRQSLGQGLEFLIYFQGNSAPDKSGLPSDRFSAERTGGSVSTLTIQRTQQEDSAVYLCANSLAGPGEPQHFGDGTRLSIL.

As concerns this clonotype: Just one base apart from a much larger clone, this may be a read error. The chain uses TRBV20-1 and TRBJ2-3; 7 bases are a match to TRBD2. This CDR3 spans 16 amino acids. Germline V gene lookup returns CDR1 DFQATT and CDR2 SNEGSKA (reference sequence). DNA for the CDR3: TGCAATGCTACCGGCTTGGATAGCGGGAGCACAGATACGCAGTATTTT. Amino acid sequence: CNATGLDSGSTDTQYF.

This clonotype was seen ten or more times. The V call is TRBV9, the J call TRBJ1-6; D uncertain. CDR3 length equals 15 residues. Between the trimmed V and J ends, which lost 6 bases and 5 bases, there was a span of 15 bases. In germline, CDR1 is SGDLS, CDR2 YYNGEE. The CDR3 spells CASNPDGYNNSPLHF. The CDR3 bases are TGTGCCAGCAACCCCGACGGATATAATAATTCACCCCTCCACTTT.